This T cell receptor beta chain was obtained from a study of post-analysis software for immune sequencing data. Notes on the study in general: Controls showed lower frequencies than patients for five TRBV segments, and TRBV5-6, TRBV5-1 and TRBV20-1 were among these.

cDNA libraries for TCR beta contained unique molecular identifiers. MiXCR, applied by TCRdb to the PCR reads, yields one record per CDR3 protein. The sample carries 550,000 to 700,000 distinct CDR3 sequences, roughly 40% recorded once. Germline values: CDR1 LGHDT, CDR2 YNNKEL (reference sequence). The CDR3 covers 15 residues. V gave up 3 bases and J gave up 7 bases; unmatched junction bases: 9. Turning to this clonotype: Antigen: not known.

This receptor was taken from a girl aged 5-17 years with multiple sclerosis. Material for sequencing was blood. The chain uses TRBV3-1 and TRBJ2-1; 7 nucleotides line up with TRBD2. The CDR3 DNA reads TGTGCCAGCAGCCAGGGACTATCATTCAGTAATGAGCAGTTCTTC. This sequence encodes CASSQGLSFSNEQFF.